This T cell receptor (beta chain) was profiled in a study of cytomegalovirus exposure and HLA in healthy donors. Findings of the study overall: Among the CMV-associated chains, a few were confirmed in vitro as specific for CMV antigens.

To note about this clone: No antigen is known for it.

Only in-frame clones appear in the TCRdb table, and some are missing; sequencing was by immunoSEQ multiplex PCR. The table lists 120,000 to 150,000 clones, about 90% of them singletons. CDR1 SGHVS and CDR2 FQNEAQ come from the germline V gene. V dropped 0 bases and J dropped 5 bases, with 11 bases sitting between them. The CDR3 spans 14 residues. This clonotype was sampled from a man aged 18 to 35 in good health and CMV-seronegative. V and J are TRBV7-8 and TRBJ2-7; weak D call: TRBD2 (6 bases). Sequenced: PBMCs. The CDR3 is CASSLAGSIHEQYF. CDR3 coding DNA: TGTGCCAGCAGCTTAGCCGGGAGTATCCACGAGCAGTACTTC.